Below, 28 T cell receptor beta chains from the same sample are listed, as sequenced in a study of blood T cells in healthy people across ages. The authors ran a second PCR of 7 to 11 cycles using a sample-barcoded 5' primer and a J-beta primer mix. MiXCR, applied by TCRdb to the 5' RACE reads, yields one record per CDR3 protein. The sample has 1.5 million to 2 million distinct CDR3 sequences; roughly 28% are singletons. The sample consisted of blood. The receptors derive from a woman in her 30s in good health.

The J gene is TRBJ2-1, the V gene TRBV12-3 or TRBV12-4; no definite D call. The CDR3 consists of 14 residues. Trimming stripped 8 bases from V and 11 bases from J, with 22 bases between. This CDR3 is CASGNDSNPRKQFF. For the CDR3, the DNA is TGTGCCAGCGGTAACGACTCGAATCCCCGAAAGCAGTTCTTC.

A single count supports this clonotype. The gene calls are TRBV12-5 and TRBJ1-5; D gene uncertain. The CDR3 sequence is 19 residues long. The V end lost 0 bases, the J end lost 4 bases, and 22 bases lay between the germline ends. CDR1 is LGHNT and CDR2 is FRNRAP in the germline V gene. The CDR3 DNA reads TGTGCTAGTGGTTTGGTGTACGGGCCGGGGTCGAATCCAAATCAGCCCCAGCATTTT. It codes for CASGLVYGPGSNPNQPQHF.

The chain has TRBV5-1 and TRBJ1-1; the D is unclear. The CDR3 is 12 amino acids. V lost 5 bases to trimming and J lost 1 base, with 6 bases between them. CDR1 is SGHRS and CDR2 is YFSETQ in the germline V gene. CDR3 nucleotide sequence: TGCGCCAGCAGGGAAACGAACACTGAAGCTTTCTTT. Protein sequence: CASRETNTEAFF.

This clonotype was found once. This chain joins TRBV3-1 and TRBJ1-6; 8 nucleotides align to TRBD1. V lost 2 bases, J lost 9 bases, and 3 bases stayed unmatched. This CDR3 has 14 residues. In germline, CDR1 is LGHDT, CDR2 YNNKEL (reference sequence). The CDR3 is CASSQTGGISPLHF. The DNA for the CDR3 is TGTGCCAGCAGCCAAACAGGGGGTATTTCACCCCTCCACTTT. The full variable domain, its missing parts supplied by reference TRBV3-1 and TRBJ1-6, is DTAVSQTPKYLVTQMGNDKSIKCEQNLGHDTMYWYKQDSKKFLKIMFSYNNKELIINETVPNRFSPKSPDKAHLNLHINSLELGDSAVYFCASSQTGGISPLHFGNGTRLTVT.

The chain combines TRBV9 with TRBJ2-1; possible D gene TRBD2, 7 bases. The germline V and J ends were trimmed by 4 bases and 7 bases, with 21 bases remaining between them. This CDR3 has 16 amino acids. Germline CDR1 is SGDLS and CDR2 is YYNGEE. This CDR3 reads CASSIGRGGLRNEQFF. CDR3 nucleotide sequence: TGTGCCAGCAGCATAGGTAGGGGGGGCCTGAGGAATGAGCAGTTCTTC.

This clonotype was seen a handful of times. The gene calls are TRBV4-1 and TRBJ2-7; 7 positions agree with TRBD2. The CDR3 extends over 15 amino acids. The ends lost 3 bases at V and 3 bases at J; junction bases unmatched: 8. Germline loops: CDR1 MGHRA, CDR2 YSYEKL. In nucleotides, the CDR3 is TGCGCCAGCAGCCAGGCCCTAGCGGAACACTACGAGCAGTACTTC. Translated, it gives CASSQALAEHYEQYF.

This clonotype was recorded at least ten times. J is TRBJ2-3 and V is TRBV5-1; no clear D gene. Germline assignment: CDR1 SGHRS and CDR2 YFSETQ. The CDR3 loop spans 13 amino acids. V was trimmed by 5 bases and J by 1 base, leaving 8 bases between them. The CDR3 here is CASSKQGTDTQYF. Written as DNA, the CDR3 is TGCGCCAGCAGTAAGCAAGGCACAGATACGCAGTATTTT.

This clonotype was counted a few times. The chain joins TRBV3-1 to TRBJ1-6; D not resolved. V dropped 2 bases and J dropped 3 bases, with 5 bases sitting between them. The CDR3 runs 14 residues. Germline V gives CDR1 LGHDT, CDR2 YNNKEL (reference sequence). The CDR3 coding sequence is TGTGCCAGCAGCCAAACTTTCTATAATTCACCCCTCCACTTT. Protein: CASSQTFYNSPLHF.

This clonotype was seen more than once but under ten times. This sequence joins TRBV15 and TRBJ1-1; maybe TRBD1 (5 bases). Per germline, CDR1 LNHNV and CDR2 YYDKDF (reference sequence). The CDR3 sequence is 15 residues long. The V and J ends lost 0 bases and 3 bases respectively, with 11 bases between them. The CDR3 sequence: CATSRDGGVDTEAFF. The CDR3 nucleotides read TGTGCCACCAGCAGAGATGGGGGGGTTGACACTGAAGCTTTCTTT.

The rearrangement joins TRBV20-1 to TRBJ2-7; 9 nucleotides agree with TRBD2. The V and J ends lost 1 base and 1 base, in that order; junction bases with no gene match: 11. CDR3 length: 17 amino acids. Per germline, CDR1 DFQATT and CDR2 SNEGSKA (reference sequence). DNA of the CDR3: TGCAGTGCTAGAGCCAGCGGGAGGACTAGCGAGTCCTACGAGCAGTACTTC. Translated: CSARASGRTSESYEQYF.

For this clonotype: A read error may account for a junction end that differs from germline. V gene TRBV5-1 combines with J gene TRBJ2-7; a possible D gene is TRBD1 (5 bases). This CDR3 is 12 amino acids long. Germline V gene lookup returns CDR1 SGHRS and CDR2 YFSETQ. The CDR3 region is CAGSLDTYEQYF. The CDR3 nucleotides are TGCGCCGGCAGCCTGGACACCTACGAGCAGTACTTC.

This clonotype showed up many times. The chain employs TRBV29-1 and TRBJ1-1; a possible D gene is TRBD1 (5 bases). This CDR3 comprises 16 residues. The ends were cut back, 2 bases at V and 3 bases at J, with 19 bases in the middle. Germline V gene lookup returns CDR1 SQVTM and CDR2 ANQGSEA. The CDR3 region is CSVESPRGRGYTEAFF. CDR3 nucleotides: TGCAGCGTTGAATCCCCCCGAGGACGGGGGTACACTGAAGCTTTCTTT. The full variable domain, completed using reference TRBV29-1 and TRBJ1-1, is SAVISQKPSRDICQRGTSLTIQCQVDSQVTMMFWYRQQPGQSLTLIATANQGSEATYESGFVIDKFPISRPNLTFSTLTVSNMSPEDSSIYLCSVESPRGRGYTEAFFGQGTRLTVV.

This clonotype was counted between two and nine times. This rearrangement joins TRBV20-1 to TRBJ1-1; D remains ambiguous. The CDR3 sequence is 11 residues long. V dropped 0 bases and J dropped 11 bases, with 10 bases sitting between them. Looked up from germline, CDR1 is DFQATT and CDR2 is SNEGSKA (reference sequence). The CDR3 DNA is TGCAGTGCTAGAGACGGGCCGCGCGCTTTCTTT. Translation: CSARDGPRAFF.

This clonotype was counted ten times or more. The V gene is TRBV27, the J gene TRBJ2-4; 9 positions match TRBD1. Germline lookup yields CDR1 MNHEY and CDR2 SMNVEV (reference sequence). The CDR3 contains 14 residues. CDR3 sequence: CVGQGPFTKNIQYF. The CDR3 region has the DNA TGTGTGGGACAGGGACCCTTCACCAAAAACATTCAGTACTTC.

This chain links TRBV5-5 with TRBJ2-7, with TRBD2 identical over 8 bases. V gave up 2 bases and J gave up 0 bases; unmatched junction bases: 7. This CDR3 is built from 16 residues. CDR1 is SGHKS and CDR2 is YYEKEE in the germline V gene (reference sequence). The CDR3 bases are TGTGCCAGCAGCTTTAGCGGGACACAAATCTCCTACGAGCAGTACTTC. This translates into CASSFSGTQISYEQYF.

CDR3 in amino acids: CASGYPLTQGSSYNEQFF. The CDR3 nucleotides read TGTGCCAGCGGATACCCCCTCACCCAGGGGAGCTCCTACAATGAGCAGTTCTTC. This chain connects TRBV28 to TRBJ2-1; tentative D call: TRBD1 (6 bases). The CDR3 runs 18 residues. The germline V and J ends were trimmed by 8 bases and 0 bases, with 23 bases remaining between them. Germline V CDR1 and CDR2: MDHEN, SYDVKM. Complete variable domain (other parts from reference TRBV28 and TRBJ2-1): DVKVTQSSRYLVKRTGEKVFLECVQDMDHENMFWYRQDPGLGLRLIYFSYDVKMKEKGDIPEGYSVSREKKERFSLILESASTNQTSMYLCASGYPLTQGSSYNEQFFGPGTRLTVL.

Of note for this clonotype: A clone one base away is much larger, so this may be a read error. The chain joins TRBV14 to TRBJ2-7; 11 bases are shared with TRBD2. The CDR3 is made up of 14 amino acids. The germline V gene encodes CDR1 SGHDN and CDR2 FVKESK. The CDR3 sequence is CASSKTSGAYVQYF. The CDR3 nucleotides are TGTGCCAGCAGCAAGACTAGCGGGGCCTACGTGCAGTACTTC.

This clonotype has just a few counts. Compared with germline, one end of the junction differs, possibly owing to a read error. The rearrangement uses TRBV9 and TRBJ1-4; TRBD1 aligns across 12 bases. CDR3 length: 14 residues. Germline V lookup: CDR1 SGDLS, CDR2 YYNGEE. CDR3 DNA: TGCGCCAGCAGCGTCGGGACAGGGGGCGAAAAACTGTTTTTT. Its translation: CASSVGTGGEKLFF.

The chain links TRBV6-2 or TRBV6-3 to TRBJ2-1, with TRBD2 identical over 12 bases. V trimming: 2 bases; J trimming: 9 bases; junction bases outside the gene matches: 11. Germline V gene data show CDR1 as MNHEY and CDR2 as SVGEGT. CDR3 length: 17 amino acids. The CDR3 here is CASSYPSGRARVGEQFF. The CDR3 DNA reads TGTGCCAGCAGTTACCCTAGCGGGAGGGCCCGGGTCGGTGAGCAGTTCTTC.

On this clonotype itself: One junction end does not reproduce the germline sequence, and a read error may be involved. The CDR3 loop is CGARPGLAELSSYNEQFF. In nucleotides, the CDR3 is TGCGGTGCTAGACCGGGACTAGCGGAATTGAGCTCCTACAATGAGCAGTTCTTC. The genes are TRBV20-1 and TRBJ2-1, with 11 bases lining up with TRBD2. CDR3 length equals 18 residues. The germline V gene has CDR1 DFQATT and CDR2 SNEGSKA (reference sequence).

Comments on this clonotype: Relative to the germline gene, one junction end is altered; a read error may explain this. The rearrangement links TRBV28 to TRBJ2-7; no reliable D call. The CDR3 contains 14 residues. Per the germline V gene, CDR1 is MDHEN and CDR2 is SYDVKM. This chain's CDR3 is CTSMKNPGSYEQYF. In DNA, the CDR3 is TGTACCAGCATGAAAAACCCGGGCTCCTACGAGCAGTACTTC.

This clonotype showed up just a few times. For the CDR3, the DNA is TGTGCCAGCAGCGTGGGACACCTAAGGCACGGCTACACCTTC. The encoded protein is CASSVGHLRHGYTF. The chain links TRBV5-6 to TRBJ1-2, with D possibly being TRBD1 (6 bases). V was pared by 4 bases and J by 8 bases, with 18 bases between. CDR1 and CDR2 (germline): SGHDT, YYEEEE. This CDR3 comprises 14 residues.

With respect to this clonotype: With a much larger clone just one base away, this may be a read error. The DNA for the CDR3 is TGTGCCAGCAGTTTAGGGGTGAGGGCCAATGAGCAGTACTTC. It encodes CASSLGVRANEQYF. The V call is TRBV12-3 or TRBV12-4, the J call TRBJ2-4; tentative D call: TRBD2 (5 bases). Trimming removed 1 base from V and 13 bases from J, with 17 bases in between. This CDR3 region has 14 residues.

In DNA, the CDR3 is TGTGCCAGCGGAAGGCGGGAGGGCTCCTACGAGCAGTACTTC. Encoded protein: CASGRREGSYEQYF. The chain uses TRBV6-1 and TRBJ2-7; 9 bases are shared with TRBD2. Trimming at V came to 8 bases and at J to 0 bases, leaving 5 bases not matched to a gene. Germline lookup yields CDR1 MNHNS and CDR2 SASEGT. CDR3 size: 14 residues.

The gene calls are TRBV20-1 and TRBJ1-2, with D tentatively TRBD1 (5 bases). Germline assignment: CDR1 DFQATT and CDR2 SNEGSKA (reference sequence). Trimming left V 6 bases short and J 6 bases short, with 14 bases between. The CDR3 loop spans 12 amino acids. The CDR3: CSAEGNRDGYTF. The CDR3 DNA reads as TGCAGTGCCGAGGGGAATCGGGATGGCTACACCTTC.

V gene TRBV7-9 combines with J gene TRBJ1-2; D is unresolved. CDR3 size: 12 residues. The V and J ends lost 5 bases and 8 bases respectively, with 12 bases between them. Germline CDR1 is SEHNR and CDR2 is FQNEAQ (reference sequence). The CDR3 loop is CASSPDPDGYTF. Written as DNA, the CDR3 is TGTGCCAGCAGCCCCGACCCGGACGGCTACACCTTC.

This clonotype has at least ten counts. The chain links TRBV5-4 to TRBJ2-1; 7 nucleotides align to TRBD1. The CDR3 spans 12 residues. Germline-derived CDR1 and CDR2 are SGHNT and YYREEE (reference sequence). V was clipped by 3 bases and J by 8 bases; unmatched bases: 2. CDR3 nucleotide sequence: TGTGCCAGCAGCTCAGGGACAGATGAGCAGTTCTTC. Protein sequence: CASSSGTDEQFF.

The rearrangement uses TRBV30 and TRBJ1-4; D is possibly TRBD1 (6 bases). CDR1 and CDR2 (germline): GTSNPN, SVGIG (reference sequence). CDR3 length: 13 residues. The V end lost 7 bases, the J end lost 1 base, and 10 bases lay between the germline ends. CDR3 bases: TGTGCCTTCCAGGGGCAAACTAATGAAAAACTGTTTTTT. Its translation is CAFQGQTNEKLFF. Together with reference TRBV30 and TRBJ1-4, the CDR3 gives the full variable domain: SQTIHQWPATLVQPVGSPLSLECTVEGTSNPNLYWYRQAAGRGLQLLFYSVGIGQISSEVPQNLSASRPQDRQFILSSKKLLLSDSGFYLCAFQGQTNEKLFFGSGTQLSVL.